Reported below is one TCR beta chain. These data are taken from a study of blood T cell repertoires in COVID-19. About the study: Some COVID-19 samples were acute and others convalescent; all came from the United States, Italy and Spain. Nucleic acid was either cDNA or gDNA, and it came from T cells, B-cell-depleted T cells, or PBMCs.

Measured with immunoSEQ multiplex PCR; TCRdb has only the in-frame clones, and not every one. This table holds some 120,000 clones, 75% to 85% found once. The length of the CDR3 is 16 residues. V shed 4 bases, J shed 4 bases, and the junction held 6 bases outside the gene matches. Germline CDR1 is SGHTA and CDR2 is FQGNSA. The sequenced material came from peripheral blood. This sequence was found in a man older than 75 with acute or convalescent COVID-19. J is TRBJ2-4 and V is TRBV7-2; 11 bases are shared with TRBD2. The CDR3 sequence: CASSSPTSGVKNIQYF. CDR3 in DNA: TGTGCCAGCAGCTCGCCGACTAGCGGGGTAAAAAACATTCAGTACTTC.